These 32 T cell receptor beta chains share one sample of origin, sequenced in a study of shared clonotypes between healthy human individuals. Clones were sequenced by immunoSEQ multiplex PCR, and TCRdb holds only the in-frame ones, with some missing. The data hold 2 million to 3 million clones, with roughly 92% observed a single time. What was sequenced was naive CD4+ T cells sorted from blood. Specified subset: CD45RA+ positively selected. These receptors all stem from a man in his late teens or twenties in good health.

This CDR3 is CASSEFGPDTQYF. In DNA form, the CDR3 reads TGTGCCAGCAGTGAATTTGGTCCAGATACGCAGTATTTT. V gene TRBV25-1 combines with J gene TRBJ2-3; unclear D gene. CDR1 and CDR2 from the germline V gene are MGHDK and SYGVNS. V shed 1 base and J shed 4 bases, with 6 bases lying between them. There are 13 residues in the CDR3.

Worth noting for this clone: Additional DNA sequences in this sample encode the identical CDR3. The CDR3: CASSQGADTQYF. CDR3 coding DNA: TGTGCCAGCAGTCAAGGGGCAGATACGCAGTATTTT. The chain joins TRBV6-5 to TRBJ2-3; possibly TRBD1 for D (5 bases). The CDR3 is made up of 12 amino acids. Trimming pared 5 bases from V and 4 bases from J, leaving 7 bases between. Germline lookup yields CDR1 MNHEY and CDR2 SVGAGI.

Worth noting for this clone: The same CDR3 arises from other DNA sequences in this sample as well. The rearrangement links TRBV2 to TRBJ1-5, with TRBD1 as a possible D gene (5 bases). Trimming cost V 4 bases and J 1 base, with 8 bases left between them. Germline CDR1 reads SNHLY; CDR2 reads FYNNEI. The CDR3 is made up of 14 amino acids. Here the CDR3 DNA reads TGTGCCAGCAGTGGACAGATAAGCAATCAGCCCCAGCATTTT. This encodes CASSGQISNQPQHF. Full variable domain (outside the CDR3, taken from reference TRBV2 and TRBJ1-5): EPEVTQTPSHQVTQMGQEVILRCVPISNHLYFYWYRQILGQKVEFLVSFYNNEISEKSEIFDDQFSVERPDGSNFTLKIRSTKLEDSAMYFCASSGQISNQPQHFGDGTRLSIL.

V is TRBV29-1 and J is TRBJ2-2; 10 positions match TRBD2. The trim removed 5 bases at V and 6 bases at J, leaving 9 bases unmatched. There are 15 residues in the CDR3. Germline CDR1 is SQVTM and CDR2 is ANQGSEA. CDR3 in amino acids: CSVQFLAGAPGELFF. CDR3 in DNA: TGCAGCGTTCAGTTCCTAGCGGGAGCGCCCGGGGAGCTGTTTTTT.

This chain uses TRBV10-3 with TRBJ2-5, with D possibly being TRBD2 (6 bases). The CDR3 length is 14 residues. Deletions cut 4 bases from V and 5 bases from J, with 14 bases between. The germline V gene has CDR1 ENHRY and CDR2 SYGVKD. CDR3 loop: CAISVEGVIETQYF. CDR3 nucleotides: TGTGCCATCAGTGTGGAGGGCGTAATCGAGACCCAGTACTTC.

This sequence joins TRBV13 and TRBJ1-1, with 7 bases that match TRBD1. CDR3 length: 13 residues. The germline gives CDR1 PRHDT, CDR2 FYEKMQ (reference sequence). V shed 5 bases and J 10 bases; nucleotides not matched to a gene: 10. DNA for the CDR3: TGTGCCAGCAGCGTAGAGGTCGCAGGGGGAGCTTTCTTT. Its protein is CASSVEVAGGAFF.

V gene TRBV5-6 combines with J gene TRBJ1-3; D is perhaps TRBD1 (5 bases). The CDR3 is 14 residues long. Trimming removed 2 bases at V and 0 bases at J, with 6 bases between. Germline V CDR1 and CDR2: SGHDT, YYEEEE. CDR3 sequence (DNA): TGTGCCAGCAGCTTCAGGGACTCTGGAAACACCATATATTTT. Protein: CASSFRDSGNTIYF.

This sequence joins TRBV4-1 and TRBJ2-7; D is undetermined. The germline CDR1 and CDR2 sequences are MGHRA and YSYEKL. CDR3 length: 14 residues. The V end lost 1 base, the J end lost 3 bases, and 10 bases lay between the germline ends. The CDR3 is CASSQGHLGYEQYF. In nucleotides, the CDR3 is TGCGCCAGCAGCCAAGGACACTTAGGCTACGAGCAGTACTTC.

V and J are TRBV7-2 and TRBJ1-1; D is unclear. Trimming took 5 bases from V and 3 from J, leaving 7 bases between them. The germline gives CDR1 SGHTA, CDR2 FQGNSA. The CDR3 covers 12 residues. The CDR3 sequence: CASSQRDTEAFF. The CDR3 nucleotides are TGTGCCAGCAGCCAACGCGACACTGAAGCTTTCTTT.

This sequence joins TRBV12-5 and TRBJ2-2, with TRBD1 as a possible D gene (6 bases). Germline V gene lookup returns CDR1 LGHNT and CDR2 FRNRAP. The CDR3 is made up of 17 amino acids. Trimming pared 0 bases from V and 0 bases from J, leaving 11 bases between. CDR3 region: CASGLVLGQTNTGELFF. The DNA for the CDR3 is TGTGCTAGTGGTTTGGTACTGGGACAAACGAACACCGGGGAGCTGTTTTTT.

A note on this clone: Other DNA sequences in this sample translate to the same CDR3. The V and J genes are TRBV6-5 and TRBJ2-7, with TRBD1 as a possible D gene (6 bases). Germline CDR1 reads MNHEY; CDR2 reads SVGAGI. V lost 0 bases to trimming and J lost 2 bases, with 11 bases between them. The length of the CDR3 is 15 residues. The CDR3, as DNA: TGTGCCAGCAGTTACTCGGGCAGGGGAACCTACGAGCAGTACTTC. Translated, it gives CASSYSGRGTYEQYF.

This chain links TRBV6-6 with TRBJ2-3; D is uncertain. The CDR3 is 11 residues long. V was shortened by 6 bases and J by 7 bases, with 8 bases between the two germline ends. Germline CDR1 reads MNHNY; CDR2 reads SVGAGI (reference sequence). The CDR3 DNA reads TGTGCCAGCAGGGACCTGAATACGCAGTATTTT. Its protein is CASRDLNTQYF.

The chain combines TRBV30 with TRBJ2-5; 8 bases are shared with TRBD1. J gave up 7 bases and V 0 bases, and 10 bases lay outside the gene matches. Germline V lookup: CDR1 GTSNPN, CDR2 SVGIG (reference sequence). The CDR3 covers 15 residues. The CDR3 loop reads CAWSVGQGPTGTQYF. As DNA, the CDR3 is TGTGCCTGGAGTGTAGGACAGGGCCCTACGGGGACCCAGTACTTC.

The rearrangement joins TRBV4-1 to TRBJ2-1, with D possibly being TRBD1 (6 bases). Germline CDR1 and CDR2: MGHRA and YSYEKL. This CDR3 is built from 14 residues. The ends were cut back, 1 base at V and 9 bases at J, with 13 bases in the middle. The CDR3 sequence is CASSQALAGVEQFF. The CDR3 nucleotides are TGCGCCAGCAGCCAAGCCCTAGCAGGGGTTGAGCAGTTCTTC.

The chain uses TRBV30 and TRBJ1-2, with 8 bases aligning to TRBD1. With 5 bases clipped from V and 4 bases from J, the junction kept 12 bases outside the gene matches. This CDR3 spans 15 amino acids. Germline CDR1 GTSNPN, CDR2 SVGIG (reference sequence). The CDR3 region is CAWGALDRVVYGYTF. The CDR3 region has the DNA TGTGCCTGGGGGGCCTTGGACAGGGTTGTCTATGGCTACACCTTC.

As for this clone: Other nucleotide sequences from this sample produce the same CDR3. V is TRBV18 and J is TRBJ2-3, with D hard to call. Germline loops: CDR1 KGHSH, CDR2 LQKENI. V dropped 5 bases and J dropped 1 base, with 4 bases sitting between them. This CDR3 is 12 amino acids long. CDR3 loop: CASSTGTDTQYF. The CDR3 nucleotides are TGTGCCAGCTCAACCGGCACAGATACGCAGTATTTT.

This chain joins TRBV5-1 and TRBJ2-1, with D possibly matching TRBD1 (7 bases). V shed 0 bases and J shed 13 bases, with 20 bases lying between them. In germline, CDR1 is SGHRS, CDR2 YFSETQ. The CDR3 has 15 amino acids. CDR3 residues: CASSLEGAAGTGQFF. The CDR3 DNA follows: TGCGCCAGCAGCTTGGAGGGGGCCGCGGGGACTGGTCAGTTCTTC.

This clone was counted a single time. The chain links TRBV18 to TRBJ2-5; TRBD2 is a possible D gene (6 bases). CDR3 length: 13 residues. V gave up 3 bases and J gave up 11 bases, with 16 bases separating them. Germline CDR1 reads KGHSH; CDR2 reads LQKENI. In nucleotides, the CDR3 is TGTGCCAGCTCACCGAACGGGGGATGGGAGCAGTACTTC. Translating gives CASSPNGGWEQYF.

V gene TRBV6-6 combines with J gene TRBJ1-1; perhaps TRBD1 as D (5 bases). This CDR3 region has 12 residues. Germline CDR1 is MNHNY and CDR2 is SVGAGI (reference sequence). V lost 8 bases and J 1 base, leaving 8 bases between the germline ends. This CDR3 reads CASQDTNTEAFF. The CDR3 DNA reads TGTGCCAGCCAGGACACGAACACTGAAGCTTTCTTT.

This sequence joins TRBV7-9 and TRBJ1-2; no clear D. The CDR3 length is 13 residues. CDR1 is SEHNR and CDR2 is FQNEAQ in the germline V gene (reference sequence). The V end was cut by 0 bases, the J end by 6 bases, with 8 bases between. DNA of the CDR3: TGTGCCAGCAGCTTAGCAGGTCCGGATGGCTACACCTTC. This codes for CASSLAGPDGYTF.

On this clone itself: One junction end disagrees with the germline gene, perhaps due to a read error. The V gene is TRBV4-2, the J gene TRBJ2-7; D ambiguous. In germline, CDR1 is LGHNA, CDR2 YNFKEQ. The CDR3 covers 13 residues. CDR3 in amino acids: CASNQDVGWEQYF. In nucleotides, the CDR3 is TGTGCCAGCAACCAAGATGTCGGTTGGGAGCAGTACTTC.

The V call is TRBV6-5, the J call TRBJ1-6; TRBD1 is a possible D gene (6 bases). The V gene's germline CDR1 is MNHEY and CDR2 SVGAGI. The V and J ends lost 2 bases and 7 bases respectively, with 9 bases between them. The CDR3 is 14 residues long. DNA of the CDR3: TGTGCCAGCAGTTACGGGGGGCGAAATTCACCCCTCCACTTT. Its protein is CASSYGGRNSPLHF.

The CDR3 reads CASSARTGTYNEQFF. In nucleotides, the CDR3 is TGTGCCAGCAGCGCCCGGACAGGGACTTACAATGAGCAGTTCTTC. The V and J genes are TRBV9 and TRBJ2-1; 8 positions match TRBD1. V was pared by 3 bases and J by 4 bases, with 6 bases of the junction left unmatched. The germline V gene has CDR1 SGDLS and CDR2 YYNGEE. This CDR3 is built from 15 residues.

V is TRBV5-1 and J is TRBJ1-1; D unresolved. The ends were cut back, 4 bases at V and 0 bases at J, with 10 bases in the middle. The CDR3 runs to 14 residues. Germline V lookup: CDR1 SGHRS, CDR2 YFSETQ. The CDR3 reads CASSGQTLNTEAFF. For the CDR3, the DNA is TGCGCCAGCAGCGGGCAGACCTTGAACACTGAAGCTTTCTTT. Looking up the rest from reference TRBV5-1 and TRBJ1-1 gives the full variable domain: KAGVTQTPRYLIKTRGQQVTLSCSPISGHRSVSWYQQTPGQGLQFLFEYFSETQRNKGNFPGRFSGRQFSNSRSEMNVSTLELGDSALYLCASSGQTLNTEAFFGQGTRLTVV.

V gene TRBV7-9 combines with J gene TRBJ1-5; maybe TRBD1 (5 bases). Trimming cost V 6 bases and J 2 bases, with 14 bases left between them. Germline assignment: CDR1 SEHNR and CDR2 FQNEAQ (reference sequence). The CDR3 loop spans 15 amino acids. CDR3 in amino acids: CASSRDPGGNQPQHF. DNA of the CDR3: TGTGCCAGCAGTCGGGACCCAGGAGGCAATCAGCCCCAGCATTTT.

This chain uses TRBV6-6 with TRBJ2-2, with 11 bases matching TRBD2. Germline V gives CDR1 MNHNY, CDR2 SVGAGI (reference sequence). J lost 6 bases, V lost 5 bases, and 2 bases had no gene match. This CDR3 has 14 amino acids. CDR3 protein: CASSLAGGPGELFF. CDR3 nucleotides: TGTGCCAGCAGTCTAGCGGGGGGACCCGGGGAGCTGTTTTTT.

The V gene is TRBV5-1, the J gene TRBJ2-5, with a possible D match to TRBD2 (6 bases). Trimming removed 3 bases from V and 3 bases from J, with 15 bases in between. Germline CDR1 and CDR2: SGHRS and YFSETQ. The CDR3 is made up of 15 amino acids. CDR3 region: CASSWRGDSKETQYF. The DNA for the CDR3 is TGCGCCAGCAGCTGGCGCGGGGACTCAAAAGAGACCCAGTACTTC.

The rearrangement links TRBV30 to TRBJ2-7, with D maybe TRBD2 (5 bases). In germline, CDR1 is GTSNPN, CDR2 SVGIG (reference sequence). The V and J ends lost 0 bases and 0 bases respectively, with 9 bases between them. The CDR3 sequence is 14 residues long. The chain's CDR3 is CAWSVIGVSYEQYF. DNA of the CDR3: TGTGCCTGGAGTGTAATCGGGGTCTCCTACGAGCAGTACTTC.

The chain employs TRBV11-3 and TRBJ1-1; 8 nucleotides agree with TRBD1. Trimming cost V 5 bases and J 1 base; bases outside gene matches: 6. The CDR3 has 15 residues. Germline CDR1 reads SGHNT; CDR2 reads YENEEA. The chain's CDR3 is CASSLTGTGNTEAFF. The CDR3 DNA is TGTGCCAGCAGCCTCACCGGGACAGGGAACACTGAAGCTTTCTTT.

V usage is TRBV5-8 and J usage is TRBJ2-4; D is undetermined. The germline V gene has CDR1 SGHTS and CDR2 YDEGEE. V was clipped by 7 bases and J by 5 bases, with 13 bases between them. There are 13 residues in the CDR3. This CDR3 is CASGPGRENIQYF. Here the CDR3 DNA reads TGTGCCAGCGGCCCAGGAAGGGAAAACATTCAGTACTTC.

The chain links TRBV6-6 to TRBJ1-5, with 7 bases identical to TRBD1. The length of the CDR3 is 16 residues. Germline trimming cut 2 bases from V and 4 bases from J; bases unmatched to any gene: 8. Germline CDR1 reads MNHNY; CDR2 reads SVGAGI (reference sequence). The CDR3 DNA reads as TGTGCCAGCAGTTACCCGAAGGGGGCTGGGAATCAGCCCCAGCATTTT. Translated, it gives CASSYPKGAGNQPQHF.

This sequence joins TRBV6-5 and TRBJ2-7, with D perhaps TRBD1 (5 bases). Deletions cut 6 bases from V and 3 bases from J, with 12 bases between. Germline loops: CDR1 MNHEY, CDR2 SVGAGI. This CDR3 contains 13 residues. DNA for the CDR3: TGTGCCAGCAGAAGCGACAGAGGCTACGAGCAGTACTTC. It translates to CASRSDRGYEQYF.